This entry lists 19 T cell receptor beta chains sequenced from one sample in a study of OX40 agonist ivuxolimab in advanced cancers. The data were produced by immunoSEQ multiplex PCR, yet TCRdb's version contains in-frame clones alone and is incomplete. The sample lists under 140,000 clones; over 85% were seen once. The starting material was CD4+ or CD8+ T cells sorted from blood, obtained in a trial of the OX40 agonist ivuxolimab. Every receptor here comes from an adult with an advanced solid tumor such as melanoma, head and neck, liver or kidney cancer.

CDR3 in amino acids: CASSLEGRGGYGYTF. The DNA for the CDR3 is TGTGCCAGCAGCTTAGAGGGCAGGGGAGGCTATGGCTACACCTTC. The gene calls are TRBV11-2 and TRBJ1-2; D is possibly TRBD1 (6 bases). The CDR3 totals 15 residues. Germline CDR1 is SGHAT and CDR2 is FQNNGV. Trimming left V 0 bases short and J 4 bases short, with 12 bases between.

CDR3: CASTGTSENTGELFF. CDR3 in DNA: TGTGCCAGCACCGGGACTAGCGAAAACACCGGGGAGCTGTTTTTT. V usage is TRBV6-6 and J usage is TRBJ2-2; 10 nucleotides match TRBD2. Germline V gene lookup returns CDR1 MNHNY and CDR2 SVGAGI (reference sequence). Trimming cost V 7 bases and J 2 bases; bases outside gene matches: 4. The CDR3 loop spans 15 amino acids.

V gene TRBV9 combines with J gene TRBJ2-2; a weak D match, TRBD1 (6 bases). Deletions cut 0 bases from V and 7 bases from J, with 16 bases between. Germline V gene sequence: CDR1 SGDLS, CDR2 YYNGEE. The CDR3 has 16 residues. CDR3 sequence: CASSVGGTILSGELFF. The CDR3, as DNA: TGTGCCAGCAGCGTAGGTGGGACAATCTTGAGCGGGGAGCTGTTTTTT.

The CDR3 sequence: CASSGSGTDYGYTF. The CDR3 coding sequence is TGTGCCAGCAGCGGCTCCGGGACCGACTATGGCTACACCTTC. J is TRBJ1-2 and V is TRBV5-4; a possible D gene is TRBD1 (5 bases). The CDR3 spans 14 residues. Trimming removed 4 bases from V and 3 bases from J, with 13 bases in between. Germline V gives CDR1 SGHNT, CDR2 YYREEE (reference sequence).

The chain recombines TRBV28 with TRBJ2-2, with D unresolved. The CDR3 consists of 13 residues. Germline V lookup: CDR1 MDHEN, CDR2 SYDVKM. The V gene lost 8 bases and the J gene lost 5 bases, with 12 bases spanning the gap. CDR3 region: CASYERLTGELFF. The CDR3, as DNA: TGTGCCAGCTATGAGCGACTGACCGGGGAGCTGTTTTTT.

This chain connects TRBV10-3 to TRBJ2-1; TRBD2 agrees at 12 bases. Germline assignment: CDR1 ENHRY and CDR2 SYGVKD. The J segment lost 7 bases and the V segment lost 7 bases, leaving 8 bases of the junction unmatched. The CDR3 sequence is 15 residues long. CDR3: CAIMRLAGVRNEQFF. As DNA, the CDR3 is TGTGCCATCATGAGACTAGCGGGGGTAAGAAATGAGCAGTTCTTC.

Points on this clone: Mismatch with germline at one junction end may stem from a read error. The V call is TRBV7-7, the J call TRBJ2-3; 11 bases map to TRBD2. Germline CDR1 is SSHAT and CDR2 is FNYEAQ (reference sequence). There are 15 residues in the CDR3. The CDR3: CASSLLAGGTDTQYF. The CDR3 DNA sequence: TGTGCTAGCAGCTTACTAGCGGGGGGCACAGATACGCAGTATTTT.

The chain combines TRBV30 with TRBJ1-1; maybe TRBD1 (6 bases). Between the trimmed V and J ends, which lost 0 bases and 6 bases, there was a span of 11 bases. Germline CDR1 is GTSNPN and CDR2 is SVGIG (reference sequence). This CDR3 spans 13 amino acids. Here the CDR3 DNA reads TGTGCCTGGAGTGTAGTCAGGGGAGCTGAAGCTTTCTTT. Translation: CAWSVVRGAEAFF. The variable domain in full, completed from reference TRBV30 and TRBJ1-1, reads SQTIHQWPATLVQPVGSPLSLECTVEGTSNPNLYWYRQAAGRGLQLLFYSVGIGQISSEVPQNLSASRPQDRQFILSSKKLLLSDSGFYLCAWSVVRGAEAFFGQGTRLTVV.

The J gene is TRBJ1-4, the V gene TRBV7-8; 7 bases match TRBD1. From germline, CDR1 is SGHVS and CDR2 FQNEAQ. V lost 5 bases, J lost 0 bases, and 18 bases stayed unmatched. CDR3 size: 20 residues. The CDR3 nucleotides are TGTGCCAGCAGCCCCGAGGGCAACAGGGGACGTCCGGCAACTAATGAAAAACTGTTTTTT. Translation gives CASSPEGNRGRPATNEKLFF.

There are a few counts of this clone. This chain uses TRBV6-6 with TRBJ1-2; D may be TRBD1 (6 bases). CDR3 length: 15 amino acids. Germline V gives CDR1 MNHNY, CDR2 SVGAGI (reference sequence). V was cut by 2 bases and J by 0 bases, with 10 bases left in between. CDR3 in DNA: TGTGCCAGCAGTTACGCCTCAGGGGCTAACTATGGCTACACCTTC. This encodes CASSYASGANYGYTF.

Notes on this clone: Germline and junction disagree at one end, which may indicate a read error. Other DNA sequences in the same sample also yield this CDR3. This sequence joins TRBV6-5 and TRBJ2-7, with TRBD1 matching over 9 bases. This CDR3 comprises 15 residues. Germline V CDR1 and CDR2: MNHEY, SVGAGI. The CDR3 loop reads CASSEGQGPYYEQYF. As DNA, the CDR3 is TGTGCCAGCTCAGAGGGACAGGGTCCCTACTACGAGCAGTATTTC.

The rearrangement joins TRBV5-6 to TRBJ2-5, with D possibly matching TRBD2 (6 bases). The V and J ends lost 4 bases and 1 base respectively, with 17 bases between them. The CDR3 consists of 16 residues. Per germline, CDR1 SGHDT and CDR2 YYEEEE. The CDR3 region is CASSVDPAGLQETQYF. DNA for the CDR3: TGTGCCAGCAGCGTGGACCCAGCGGGCCTCCAAGAGACCCAGTACTTC.

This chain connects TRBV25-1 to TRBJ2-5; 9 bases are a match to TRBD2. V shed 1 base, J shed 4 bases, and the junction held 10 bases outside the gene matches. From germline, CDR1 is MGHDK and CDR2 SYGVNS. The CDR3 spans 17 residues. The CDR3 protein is CASSESGTSYMLETQYF. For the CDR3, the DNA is TGTGCCAGCAGTGAATCCGGGACTAGCTATATGCTAGAGACCCAGTACTTC.

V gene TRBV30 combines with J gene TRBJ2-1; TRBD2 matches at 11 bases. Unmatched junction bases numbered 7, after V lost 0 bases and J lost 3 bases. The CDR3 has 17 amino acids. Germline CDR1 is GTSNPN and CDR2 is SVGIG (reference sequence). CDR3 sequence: CAWSVLTTSGVYNEQFF. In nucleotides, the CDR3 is TGTGCCTGGAGTGTACTGACGACTAGCGGGGTCTACAATGAGCAGTTCTTC.

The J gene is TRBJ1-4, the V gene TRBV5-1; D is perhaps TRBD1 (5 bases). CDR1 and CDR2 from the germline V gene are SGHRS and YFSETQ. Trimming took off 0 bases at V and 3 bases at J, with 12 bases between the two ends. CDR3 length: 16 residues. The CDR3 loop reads CASSLARGDSNEKLFF. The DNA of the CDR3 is TGCGCCAGCAGCTTGGCTAGGGGCGACTCTAATGAAAAACTGTTTTTT.

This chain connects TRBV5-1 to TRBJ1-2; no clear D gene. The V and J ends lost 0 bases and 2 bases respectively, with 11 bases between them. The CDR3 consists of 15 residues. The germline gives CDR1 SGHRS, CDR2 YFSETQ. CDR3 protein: CASSLGPPGNYGYTF. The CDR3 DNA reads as TGCGCCAGCAGCTTGGGACCCCCGGGGAACTATGGCTACACCTTC.

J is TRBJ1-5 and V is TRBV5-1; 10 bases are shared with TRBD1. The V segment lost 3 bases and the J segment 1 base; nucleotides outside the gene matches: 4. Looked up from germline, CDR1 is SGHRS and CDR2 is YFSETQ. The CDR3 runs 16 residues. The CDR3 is CASSSGTGVSNQPQHF. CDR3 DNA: TGCGCCAGCAGCTCGGGGACAGGGGTGAGCAATCAGCCCCAGCATTTT.

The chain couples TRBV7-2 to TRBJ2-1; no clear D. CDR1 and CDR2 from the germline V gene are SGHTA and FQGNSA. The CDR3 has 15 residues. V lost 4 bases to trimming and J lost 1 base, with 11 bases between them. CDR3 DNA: TGTGCCAGCAGCTCATGGGGTGGATCCTACAATGAGCAGTTCTTC. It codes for CASSSWGGSYNEQFF.

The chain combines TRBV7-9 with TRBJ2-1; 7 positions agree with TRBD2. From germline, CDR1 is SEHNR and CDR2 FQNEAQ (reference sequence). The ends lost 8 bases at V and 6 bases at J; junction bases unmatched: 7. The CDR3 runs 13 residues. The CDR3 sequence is CASGKRGVNEQFF. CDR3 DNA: TGTGCCAGCGGTAAGCGGGGAGTCAATGAGCAGTTCTTC.